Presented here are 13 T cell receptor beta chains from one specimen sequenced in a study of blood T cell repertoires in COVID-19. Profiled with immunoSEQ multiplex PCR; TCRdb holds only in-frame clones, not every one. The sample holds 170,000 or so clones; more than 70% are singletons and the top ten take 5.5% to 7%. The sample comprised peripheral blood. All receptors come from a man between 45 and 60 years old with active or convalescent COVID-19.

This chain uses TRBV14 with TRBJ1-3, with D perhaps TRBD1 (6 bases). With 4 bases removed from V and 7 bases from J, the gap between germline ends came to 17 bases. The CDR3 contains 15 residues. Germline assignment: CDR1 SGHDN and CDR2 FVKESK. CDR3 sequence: CASSPGGFWTNTIYF. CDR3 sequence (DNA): TGTGCCAGCAGCCCTGGGGGCTTCTGGACGAACACCATATATTTT.

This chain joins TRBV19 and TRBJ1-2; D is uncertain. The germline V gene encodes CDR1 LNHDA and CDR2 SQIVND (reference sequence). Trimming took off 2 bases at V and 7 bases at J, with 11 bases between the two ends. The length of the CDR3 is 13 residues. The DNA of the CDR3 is TGTGCCAGTAGTATACAGGACTTAGGTGGCTACACCTTC. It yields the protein CASSIQDLGGYTF.

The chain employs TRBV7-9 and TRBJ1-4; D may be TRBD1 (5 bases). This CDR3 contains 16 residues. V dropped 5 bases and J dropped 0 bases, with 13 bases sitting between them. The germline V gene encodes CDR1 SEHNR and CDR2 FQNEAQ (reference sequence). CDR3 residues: CASSHYPTATNEKLFF. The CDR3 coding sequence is TGTGCCAGCAGCCATTATCCGACAGCAACTAATGAAAAACTGTTTTTT.

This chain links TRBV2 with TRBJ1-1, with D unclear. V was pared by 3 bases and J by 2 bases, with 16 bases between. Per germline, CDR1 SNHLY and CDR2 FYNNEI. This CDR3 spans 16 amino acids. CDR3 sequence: CASSERAPSQNTEAFF. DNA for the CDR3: TGTGCCAGCAGTGAGAGAGCTCCAAGTCAAAACACTGAAGCTTTCTTT.

The CDR3 DNA is TGTGCCAGCAGCTCGACTAGCGGGGCCTCCTACAATGAGCAGTTCTTC. This sequence encodes CASSSTSGASYNEQFF. This chain connects TRBV7-2 to TRBJ2-1; 11 positions agree with TRBD2. CDR1 and CDR2 (germline): SGHTA, FQGNSA. V lost 4 bases, J lost 0 bases, and 2 bases stayed unmatched. This CDR3 is 16 amino acids long.

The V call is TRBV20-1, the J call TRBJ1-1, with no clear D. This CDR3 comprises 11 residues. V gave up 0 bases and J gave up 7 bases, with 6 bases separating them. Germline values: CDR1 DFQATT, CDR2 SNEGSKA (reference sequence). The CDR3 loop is CSARDPIEAFF. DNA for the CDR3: TGCAGTGCTAGAGATCCCATTGAAGCTTTCTTT.

CDR3 loop: CASSFQGGDGYTF. CDR3 in DNA: TGTGCCAGCAGTTTCCAGGGAGGAGATGGCTACACCTTC. The chain couples TRBV27 to TRBJ1-2; weak D call: TRBD1 (5 bases). CDR1 and CDR2 (germline): MNHEY, SMNVEV (reference sequence). The CDR3 runs to 13 residues. Trimming removed 3 bases from V and 6 bases from J, with 11 bases in between.

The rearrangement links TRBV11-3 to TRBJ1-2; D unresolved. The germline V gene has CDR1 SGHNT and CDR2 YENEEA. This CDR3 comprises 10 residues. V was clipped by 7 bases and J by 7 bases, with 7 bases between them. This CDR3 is CASNVAGYTF. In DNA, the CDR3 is TGTGCCAGCAATGTGGCTGGCTACACCTTC.

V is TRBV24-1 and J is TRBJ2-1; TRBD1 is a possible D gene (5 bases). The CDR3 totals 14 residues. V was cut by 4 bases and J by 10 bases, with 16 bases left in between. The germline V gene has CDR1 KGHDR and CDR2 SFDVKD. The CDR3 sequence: CATSDPRADREQFF. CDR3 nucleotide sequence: TGTGCCACCAGTGACCCGAGAGCTGACAGAGAGCAGTTCTTC.

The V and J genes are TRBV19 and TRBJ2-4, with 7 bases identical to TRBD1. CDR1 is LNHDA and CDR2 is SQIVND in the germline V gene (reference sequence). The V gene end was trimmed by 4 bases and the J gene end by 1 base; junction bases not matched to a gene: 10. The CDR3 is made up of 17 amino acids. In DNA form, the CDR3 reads TGTGCCAGTAGTAGAACAGGGGTTGTTGGGGCCAAAAACATTCAGTACTTC. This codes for CASSRTGVVGAKNIQYF.

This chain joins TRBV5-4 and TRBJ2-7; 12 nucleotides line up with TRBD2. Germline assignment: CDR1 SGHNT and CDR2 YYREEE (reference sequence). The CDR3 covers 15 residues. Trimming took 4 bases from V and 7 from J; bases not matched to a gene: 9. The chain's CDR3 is CASSTGTSGLREQYF. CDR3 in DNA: TGTGCCAGCAGCACCGGGACTAGCGGGCTGAGGGAGCAGTACTTC.

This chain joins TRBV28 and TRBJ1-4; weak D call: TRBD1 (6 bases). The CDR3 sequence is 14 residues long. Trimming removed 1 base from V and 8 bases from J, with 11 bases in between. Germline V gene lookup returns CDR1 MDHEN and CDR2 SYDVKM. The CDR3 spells CASSLYAGDEKLFF. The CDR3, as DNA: TGTGCCAGCAGTTTATATGCAGGGGACGAAAAACTGTTTTTT.

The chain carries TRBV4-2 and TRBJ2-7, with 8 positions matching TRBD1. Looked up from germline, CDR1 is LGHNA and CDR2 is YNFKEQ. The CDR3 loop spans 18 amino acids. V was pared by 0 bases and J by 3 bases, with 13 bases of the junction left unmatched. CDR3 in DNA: TGTGCCAGCAGCCAAGATTCGGGGTCGGGAGACAGGGGCTACGAGCAGTACTTC. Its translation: CASSQDSGSGDRGYEQYF.